Shown below are 4 T cell receptor beta chains from a single sample sequenced in a study of neoadjuvant anti-PD-1 for oral cavity cancer. The data were produced by immunoSEQ multiplex PCR, yet TCRdb's version contains in-frame clones alone and is incomplete. The sample records around 67,000 clones, about nine tenths being singletons. The time point was: after neoadjuvant nivolumab, at surgical resection. The specimen comprised PBMCs, sampled after nivolumab (anti-PD-1) treatment. The origin of the receptors is a person between 40 and 80 years old with oral cavity squamous cell carcinoma.

The chain links TRBV18 to TRBJ2-5; D not resolved. The CDR3 has 16 amino acids. V gave up 6 bases and J gave up 2 bases, with 19 bases separating them. Per the germline V gene, CDR1 is KGHSH and CDR2 is LQKENI. CDR3 residues: CASSRADLARQETQYF. In nucleotides, the CDR3 is TGTGCCAGCTCCCGGGCTGACCTCGCCCGTCAAGAGACCCAGTACTTC.

V gene TRBV4-1 combines with J gene TRBJ2-1, with 8 bases aligning to TRBD1. Germline V CDR1 and CDR2: MGHRA, YSYEKL. The CDR3 totals 12 residues. J was trimmed by 15 bases and V by 4 bases; bases with no gene match: 8. The CDR3 nucleotides are TGCGCCAGCAGCCGGCCAGGGGGCAAACCGTTCTTC. Protein product: CASSRPGGKPFF.

This clone is a singleton in its sample. The CDR3 loop is CSVVSETDNTGELFF. The DNA for the CDR3 is TGCAGCGTTGTGTCCGAGACGGACAACACCGGGGAGCTGTTTTTT. The rearrangement links TRBV29-1 to TRBJ2-2; D is undetermined. The germline gives CDR1 SQVTM, CDR2 ANQGSEA. The germline V and J ends were trimmed by 4 bases and 2 bases, with 14 bases remaining between them. This CDR3 has 15 amino acids.

The chain carries TRBV9 and TRBJ1-5; D possibly corresponds to TRBD1 (6 bases). Looked up from germline, CDR1 is SGDLS and CDR2 is YYNGEE. This CDR3 has 15 residues. The ends were cut back, 3 bases at V and 0 bases at J, with 10 bases in the middle. CDR3 residues: CASSAQGSSNQPQHF. The CDR3 coding sequence is TGTGCCAGCAGCGCACAGGGCTCTAGCAATCAGCCCCAGCATTTT.